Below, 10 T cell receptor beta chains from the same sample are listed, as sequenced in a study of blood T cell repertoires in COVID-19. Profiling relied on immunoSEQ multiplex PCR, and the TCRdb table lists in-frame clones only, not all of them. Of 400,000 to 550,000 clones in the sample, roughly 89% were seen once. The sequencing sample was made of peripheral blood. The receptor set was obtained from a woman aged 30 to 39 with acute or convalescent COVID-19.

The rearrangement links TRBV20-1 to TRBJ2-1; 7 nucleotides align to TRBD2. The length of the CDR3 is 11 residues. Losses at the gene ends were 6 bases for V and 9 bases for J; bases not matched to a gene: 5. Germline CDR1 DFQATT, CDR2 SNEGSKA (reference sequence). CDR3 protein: CSARTSTEQFF. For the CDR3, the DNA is TGCAGTGCCCGGACTAGTACTGAGCAGTTCTTC.

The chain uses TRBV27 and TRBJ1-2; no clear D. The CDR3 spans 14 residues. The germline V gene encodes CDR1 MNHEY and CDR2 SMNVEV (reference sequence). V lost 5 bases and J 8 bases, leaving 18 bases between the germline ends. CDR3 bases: TGTGCCAGCAGTCACGCGGACCGGGAGAAGGGCTACACCTTC. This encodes CASSHADREKGYTF.

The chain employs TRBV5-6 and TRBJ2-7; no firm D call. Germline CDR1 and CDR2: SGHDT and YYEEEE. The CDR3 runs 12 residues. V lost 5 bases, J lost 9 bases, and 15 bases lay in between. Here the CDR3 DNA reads TGTGCCAGCAGTTTCAACAATCTAGGGCAGTACTTC. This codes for CASSFNNLGQYF. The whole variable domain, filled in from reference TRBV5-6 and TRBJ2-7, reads DAGVTQSPTHLIKTRGQQVTLRCSPKSGHDTVSWYQQALGQGPQFIFQYYEEEERQRGNFPDRFSGHQFPNYSSELNVNALLLGDSALYLCASSFNNLGQYFGPGTRLTVT.

The CDR3 bases are TGTGCCAGCAGGGACAGCTCCTCTGGAAACACCATATATTTT. This sequence encodes CASRDSSSGNTIYF. The chain is built from TRBV2 and TRBJ1-3, with TRBD1 as a possible D gene (6 bases). The CDR3 contains 14 residues. The germline V gene encodes CDR1 SNHLY and CDR2 FYNNEI. Trimming pared 6 bases from V and 0 bases from J, leaving 9 bases between.

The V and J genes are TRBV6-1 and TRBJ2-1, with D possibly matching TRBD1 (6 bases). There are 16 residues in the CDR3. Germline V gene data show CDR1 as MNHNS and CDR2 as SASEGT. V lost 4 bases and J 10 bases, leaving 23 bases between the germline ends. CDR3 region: CASSALNQGLWSEQFF. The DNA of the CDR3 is TGTGCCAGCAGTGCATTAAACCAGGGGCTCTGGAGCGAGCAGTTCTTC.

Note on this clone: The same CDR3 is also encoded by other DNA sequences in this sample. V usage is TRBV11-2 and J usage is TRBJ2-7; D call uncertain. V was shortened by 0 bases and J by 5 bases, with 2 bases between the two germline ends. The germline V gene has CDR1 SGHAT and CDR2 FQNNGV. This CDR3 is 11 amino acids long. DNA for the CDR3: TGTGCCAGCAGCTTAGACAACGAGCAGTACTTC. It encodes CASSLDNEQYF. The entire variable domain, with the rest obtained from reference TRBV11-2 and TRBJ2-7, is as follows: EAGVAQSPRYKIIEKRQSVAFWCNPISGHATLYWYQQILGQGPKLLIQFQNNGVVDDSQLPKDRFSAERLKGVDSTLKIQPAKLEDSAVYLCASSLDNEQYFGPGTRLTVT.

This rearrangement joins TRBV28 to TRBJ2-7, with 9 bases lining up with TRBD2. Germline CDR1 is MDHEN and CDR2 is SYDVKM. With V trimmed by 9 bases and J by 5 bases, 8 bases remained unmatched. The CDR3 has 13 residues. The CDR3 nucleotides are TGTGCCAGTACCCCGGGACTAGCCCACGAGCAGTACTTC. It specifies CASTPGLAHEQYF. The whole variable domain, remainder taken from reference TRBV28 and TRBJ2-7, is DVKVTQSSRYLVKRTGEKVFLECVQDMDHENMFWYRQDPGLGLRLIYFSYDVKMKEKGDIPEGYSVSREKKERFSLILESASTNQTSMYLCASTPGLAHEQYFGPGTRLTVT.

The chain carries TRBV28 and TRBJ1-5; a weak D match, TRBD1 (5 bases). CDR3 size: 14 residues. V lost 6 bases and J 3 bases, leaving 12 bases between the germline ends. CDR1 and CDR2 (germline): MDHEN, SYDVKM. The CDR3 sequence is CASRGGSVNQPQHF. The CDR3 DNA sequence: TGTGCCAGCAGGGGGGGATCCGTCAATCAGCCCCAGCATTTT.

CDR3 region: CASGRAGNQETQYF. The CDR3 region has the DNA TGTGCCAGCGGCCGAGCGGGGAACCAAGAGACCCAGTACTTC. The V and J genes are TRBV7-7 and TRBJ2-5; 7 nucleotides line up with TRBD2. CDR1 and CDR2 from the germline V gene are SSHAT and FNYEAQ (reference sequence). The junction had 6 bases not matched to a gene; V was cut back by 8 bases and J by 0 bases. The CDR3 sequence is 14 residues long.

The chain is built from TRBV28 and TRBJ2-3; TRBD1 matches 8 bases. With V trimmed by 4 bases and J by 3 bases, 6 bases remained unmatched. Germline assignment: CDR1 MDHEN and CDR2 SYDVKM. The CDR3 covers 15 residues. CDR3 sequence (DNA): TGTGCCAGCAGTTCGGGACAGGTTGGTACAGATACGCAGTATTTT. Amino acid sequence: CASSSGQVGTDTQYF. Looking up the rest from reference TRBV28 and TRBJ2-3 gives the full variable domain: DVKVTQSSRYLVKRTGEKVFLECVQDMDHENMFWYRQDPGLGLRLIYFSYDVKMKEKGDIPEGYSVSREKKERFSLILESASTNQTSMYLCASSSGQVGTDTQYFGPGTRLTVL.